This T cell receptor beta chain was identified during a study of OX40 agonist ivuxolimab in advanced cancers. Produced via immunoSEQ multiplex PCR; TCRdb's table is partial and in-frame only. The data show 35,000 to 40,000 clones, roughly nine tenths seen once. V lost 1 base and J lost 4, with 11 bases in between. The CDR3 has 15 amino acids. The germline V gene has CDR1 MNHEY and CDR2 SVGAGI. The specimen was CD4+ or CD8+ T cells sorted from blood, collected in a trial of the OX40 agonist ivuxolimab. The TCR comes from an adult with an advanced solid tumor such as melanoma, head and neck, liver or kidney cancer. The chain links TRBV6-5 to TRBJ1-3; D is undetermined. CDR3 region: CASSYFWAEGNTIYF. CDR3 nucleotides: TGTGCCAGCAGTTACTTTTGGGCAGAAGGAAACACCATATATTTT.